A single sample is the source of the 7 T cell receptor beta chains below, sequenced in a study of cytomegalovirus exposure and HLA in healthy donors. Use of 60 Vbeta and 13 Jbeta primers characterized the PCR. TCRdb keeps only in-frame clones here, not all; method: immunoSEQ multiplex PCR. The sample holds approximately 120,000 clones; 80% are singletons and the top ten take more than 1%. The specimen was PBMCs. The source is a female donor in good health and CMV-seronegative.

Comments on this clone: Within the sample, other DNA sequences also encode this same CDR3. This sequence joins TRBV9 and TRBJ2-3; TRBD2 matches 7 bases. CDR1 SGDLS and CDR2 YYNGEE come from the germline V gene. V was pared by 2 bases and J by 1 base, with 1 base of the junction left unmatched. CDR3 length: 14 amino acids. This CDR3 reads CASSVSGGTDTQYF. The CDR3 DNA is TGTGCCAGCAGCGTCAGCGGGGGCACAGATACGCAGTATTTT.

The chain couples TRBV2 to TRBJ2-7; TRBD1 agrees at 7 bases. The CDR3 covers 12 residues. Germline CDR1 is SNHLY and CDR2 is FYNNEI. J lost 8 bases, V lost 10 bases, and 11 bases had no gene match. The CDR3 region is CATLRDSLKQYF. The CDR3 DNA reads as TGTGCCACCTTAAGGGACAGCCTAAAGCAGTACTTC.

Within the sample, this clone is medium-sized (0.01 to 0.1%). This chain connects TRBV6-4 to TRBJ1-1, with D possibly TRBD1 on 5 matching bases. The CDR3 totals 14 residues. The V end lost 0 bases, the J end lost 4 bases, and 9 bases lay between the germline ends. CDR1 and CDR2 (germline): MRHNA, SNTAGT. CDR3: CASSDSMGGTEAFF. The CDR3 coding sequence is TGTGCCAGCAGTGACTCGATGGGGGGCACTGAAGCTTTCTTT.

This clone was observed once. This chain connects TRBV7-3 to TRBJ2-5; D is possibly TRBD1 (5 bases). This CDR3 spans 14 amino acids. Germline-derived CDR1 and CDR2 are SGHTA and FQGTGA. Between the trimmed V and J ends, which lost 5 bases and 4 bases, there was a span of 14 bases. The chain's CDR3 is CASSATRTGETQYF. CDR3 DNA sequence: TGTGCCAGCAGCGCGACTCGAACAGGAGAGACCCAGTACTTC.

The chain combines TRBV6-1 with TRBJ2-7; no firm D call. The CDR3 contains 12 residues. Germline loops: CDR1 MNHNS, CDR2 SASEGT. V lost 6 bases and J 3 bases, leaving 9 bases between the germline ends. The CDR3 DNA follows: TGTGCCAGCAGATCCACTATCTACGAGCAGTACTTC. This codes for CASRSTIYEQYF.

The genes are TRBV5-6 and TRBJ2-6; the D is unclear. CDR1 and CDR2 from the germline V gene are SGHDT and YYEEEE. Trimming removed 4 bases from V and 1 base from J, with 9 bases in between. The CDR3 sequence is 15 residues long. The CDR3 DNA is TGTGCCAGCAGCCCCCCCCAGTCTGGGGCCAACGTCCTGACTTTC. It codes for CASSPPQSGANVLTF. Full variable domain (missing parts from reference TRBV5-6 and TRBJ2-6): DAGVTQSPTHLIKTRGQQVTLRCSPKSGHDTVSWYQQALGQGPQFIFQYYEEEERQRGNFPDRFSGHQFPNYSSELNVNALLLGDSALYLCASSPPQSGANVLTFGAGSRLTVL.

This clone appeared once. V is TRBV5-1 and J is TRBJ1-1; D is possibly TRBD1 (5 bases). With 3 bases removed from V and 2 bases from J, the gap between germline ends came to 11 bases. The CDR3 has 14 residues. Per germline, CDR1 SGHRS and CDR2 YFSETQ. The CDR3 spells CASSYRTPNTEAFF. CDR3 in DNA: TGCGCCAGCAGCTACAGGACACCCAACACTGAAGCTTTCTTT.